Listed below are T cell receptor beta chains from one sample, sequenced in a study of a mutant IDH1 vaccine in newly diagnosed glioma. Some clones are missing from TCRdb's copy, which holds only in-frame ones; the method was immunoSEQ multiplex PCR. The sample lists fewer than 35,000 clones; about 80% were seen once. The antigens of these receptors remain unknown. Sequencing was performed on PBMCs, taken from a glioma patient whose treatment included an IDH1 peptide vaccine. These receptors were taken from a man between 25 and 39 years old with glioma. Both conserved end residues are trimmed from each CDR3.

J gene	V gene	CDR3 protein
TRBJ2-3	TRBV29-1	SVDSGGGTDTQY
TRBJ1-4	TRBV6-1	ASSEGAGVNEKLF
TRBJ2-5	TRBV6-4	ASTRLREAETQY
TRBJ2-5	TRBV30	AWSSGRETQY
TRBJ1-5	TRBV2	ASTASRGNQPQH
TRBJ1-5	TRBV30	AWRDRNNQPQH
TRBJ2-2	TRBV19	ASSRTDLELF
TRBJ2-7	TRBV9	ASSSGPAVEQY
TRBJ1-4	TRBV4-1	ASTLDPGPFGEKLF
TRBJ1-2	TRBV9	ASSPGGSGYGYT
TRBJ1-2	TRBV6-1	ASSEFPRGGAVGGYT
TRBJ2-7	TRBV4-1	ASSYRDSYEQY
TRBJ2-1	TRBV7-9	ASSLDRGTYNEQF
TRBJ1-5	TRBV5-4	ASSLGGDPGVQPQH
TRBJ1-3	TRBV6-1	ALVASGNTIY
TRBJ2-7	TRBV27	ASSPQRPAGASYEQY
TRBJ1-2	TRBV5-5	ASRRTGSYYGYT
TRBJ2-5	TRBV7-2	ASSRQFRQETQY
TRBJ1-5	TRBV30	AWSRKGSQPQH
TRBJ2-6	TRBV25-1	ASRSGANVLT
TRBJ2-4	TRBV14	ASSQGGGDIQY
TRBJ1-3	TRBV7-2	ASSPRDRGRNTIY
TRBJ1-4	TRBV7-9	ASSYGQGTNEKLF
TRBJ2-7	TRBV6-5	ASSYRRGGSYEQY
TRBJ2-1	TRBV7-9	ASSPRTESSYNEQF
TRBJ1-5	TRBV6-1	ASSDIGSDQPQH
TRBJ2-3	TRBV6-5	ASSYSASADTQY
TRBJ1-2	TRBV9	ASSVSRNYGYT
TRBJ2-5	TRBV29-1	RGTVQETQY
TRBJ1-2	TRBV19	ATTGGQGGSYGYT
TRBJ1-1	TRBV5-1	ASSRYEAMNTEAF
TRBJ1-5	TRBV4-2	ASSQDPAGLQPQH
TRBJ2-7	TRBV19	ASSIVISQGEYEQY
TRBJ1-1	TRBV15	ATSRAQNTEAF
TRBJ2-5	TRBV9	ASSPGTSVETQY
TRBJ1-1	TRBV15	ATSRDPVGTGTEAF
TRBJ2-7	TRBV27	ASSVGAGDGEQY
TRBJ2-1	TRBV6-4	ASSVRQGWNNEQF
TRBJ1-1	TRBV7-2	ASSATVQKALTGKTEAF
TRBJ1-5	TRBV27	ASSPSVGAQH
TRBJ1-2	TRBV5-1	ASSLGGSGGYT
TRBJ2-3	TRBV30	AWNQDRTDTQY
TRBJ2-2	TRBV2	ASTGGGELF